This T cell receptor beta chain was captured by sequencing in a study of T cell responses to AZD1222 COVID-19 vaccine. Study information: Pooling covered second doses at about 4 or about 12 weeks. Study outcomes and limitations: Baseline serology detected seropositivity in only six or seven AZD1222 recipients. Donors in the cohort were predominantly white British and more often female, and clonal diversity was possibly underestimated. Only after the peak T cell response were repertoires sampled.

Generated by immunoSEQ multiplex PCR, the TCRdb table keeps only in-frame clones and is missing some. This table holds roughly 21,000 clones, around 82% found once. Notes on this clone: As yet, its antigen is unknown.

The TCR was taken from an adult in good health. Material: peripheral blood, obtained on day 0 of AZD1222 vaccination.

CDR3 sequence reads: CASSSTSGGAADTQYF. CDR3 sequence (DNA): TGTGCCAGCAGCAGTACGAGCGGGGGGGCGGCAGATACGCAGTATTTT. The rearrangement uses TRBV9 and TRBJ2-3, with TRBD2 identical over 10 bases. Germline-derived CDR1 and CDR2 are SGDLS and YYNGEE. V lost 4 bases, J lost 4 bases, and 9 bases stayed unmatched. The CDR3 covers 16 residues.